The rows below give T cell receptor beta chains drawn from one sample of a study of T cell responses to AZD1222 COVID-19 vaccine. Sequencing was performed with immunoSEQ multiplex PCR; in TCRdb, only in-frame clones are kept and a portion is missing. The sample records roughly 150,000 clones, 70% to 90% being singletons. Sample: peripheral blood, taken on day 0 of AZD1222 vaccination. These receptors came from an adult in good health. Each CDR3 is given with its conserved first and last residue. The D gene is left open where the match is weak. Expanded clones are given a class, and other clones once, few, many or no size at all.

NA,14,NA,TRBJ2-5,TRBV13,TGTGCCAGCAGTCAGGGGGGATTCGAGGAGACCCAGTACTTC,CASSQGGFEETQYF
NA,15,once,TRBJ1-1,TRBV4-1,TGCGCCAGCAGCCAGGAGAGTGAAGTGAACACTGAAGCTTTCTTT,CASSQESEVNTEAFF
NA,15,once,TRBJ1-3,TRBV7-2,TGTGCCAGCAGCTTAGCGAAGGGAACTGGAAACACCATATATTTT,CASSLAKGTGNTIYF
NA,14,few,TRBJ2-7,TRBV11-3,TGTGCCAGCAGCTTCTCAGGGGCGACCTACGAGCAGTACTTC,CASSFSGATYEQYF
TRBD1,16,NA,TRBJ2-1,TRBV5-1,TGCGCCAGCAGCTCCGGCGGGGGACAGGGATACAATGAGCAGTTCTTC,CASSSGGGQGYNEQFF
NA,12,NA,TRBJ2-1,TRBV3-1/TRBV3-2,TGTGCCAGCAGCCCGCTTACTAATGAGCAGTTCTTC,CASSPLTNEQFF
NA,12,NA,TRBJ2-1,TRBV13,TGTGCCAGCAGCTTAAATTGGAATGAGCAGTTCTTC,CASSLNWNEQFF
NA,13,few,TRBJ1-5,TRBV10-3,TGTGCCACGACAGGCGCACTTAATCAGCCCCAGCATTTT,CATTGALNQPQHF
NA,13,NA,TRBJ1-2,TRBV6-5,TGTGCCAGCAGTTCCTTCAGAGGGCAGGGCTACACCTTC,CASSSFRGQGYTF
NA,14,NA,TRBJ1-1,TRBV19,TGTGCCAGTAGTTTTTCCCCCGTGGACACTGAAGCTTTCTTT,CASSFSPVDTEAFF
TRBD1,14,NA,TRBJ2-1,TRBV11-2,TGTGCCAGCACCCAGGGGGCGGGATACAATGAGCAGTTCTTC,CASTQGAGYNEQFF
NA,13,NA,TRBJ1-4,TRBV2,TGTGCCAGCAGCCTGAGGTTTGGTGAAAAACTGTTTTTT,CASSLRFGEKLFF
NA,14,NA,TRBJ1-2,TRBV30,TGTGCCTGGAGTGGGAGTAGGGGTTCTAATGGCTACACCTTC,CAWSGSRGSNGYTF
TRBD1,13,NA,TRBJ1-1,TRBV30,TGTGCCTGGAGCGGACAGGGGATGACTGAAGCTTTCTTT,CAWSGQGMTEAFF
NA,15,NA,TRBJ1-6,TRBV9,TGTGCCAGCAGCGTACTTGCAGGGCGAGATTCACCCCTCCACTTT,CASSVLAGRDSPLHF
TRBD1,12,NA,TRBJ2-3,TRBV14,TGTGCCAGCAGCCGCGACAGGGCGACGCAGTATTTT,CASSRDRATQYF
NA,15,NA,TRBJ1-1,TRBV7-8,TGTGCCAGCAGCAGAGAAGCGGCTGGAAACACTGAAGCTTTCTTT,CASSREAAGNTEAFF
NA,18,once,TRBJ1-1,TRBV7-2,TGTGCCAGCAGCTTAGCGAACTCACAGTACCTCTTGAACACTGAAGCTTTCTTT,CASSLANSQYLLNTEAFF
TRBD1,14,few,TRBJ2-1,TRBV7-2,TGTGCCAGCAGCACACAGGGGGCCGGCGATGAGCAGTTCTTC,CASSTQGAGDEQFF
TRBD1,14,NA,TRBJ1-6,TRBV18,TGTGCCAGCTCCTCCGGGACAGGGTATTCACCCCTCCACTTT,CASSSGTGYSPLHF
NA,15,NA,TRBJ1-5,TRBV28,TGTGCCAGCAGTTTAAAGGGGCGCAGAAATCAGCCCCAGCATTTT,CASSLKGRRNQPQHF
NA,14,NA,TRBJ1-6,TRBV6-5,TGTGCCAGCGGGGGGAGCTCCTATAATTCACCCCTCCACTTT,CASGGSSYNSPLHF
TRBD1,14,once,TRBJ2-7,TRBV11-2,TGTGCCAGCAGCCAGGACAGGGGGCTTATTGAGCAGTACTTC,CASSQDRGLIEQYF
TRBD2,15,NA,TRBJ2-1,TRBV13,TGTGCCAGCTCCTTTGGACTAGCGGGATTGAATGAGCAGTTCTTC,CASSFGLAGLNEQFF
NA,11,NA,TRBJ2-5,TRBV19,TGTGCCAGTAATGCGGGGACGACCCAGTACTTC,CASNAGTTQYF
NA,15,NA,TRBJ1-6,TRBV19,TGTGCCAGTAGTACGTCCCTAATAAATAATTCACCCCTCCACTTT,CASSTSLINNSPLHF
NA,11,NA,TRBJ1-1,TRBV11-3,TGTGCCAGCAGCTTAGTGGGCGAAGCTTTCTTT,CASSLVGEAFF
NA,13,NA,TRBJ1-4,TRBV29-1,TGCAGCGCCGCCCGGGACCAAAATGAAAAACTGTTTTTT,CSAARDQNEKLFF
TRBD2,16,NA,TRBJ2-3,TRBV6-5,TGTGCCAGCAGTTTACTAGCGGGAGCTCCAGGGGATACGCAGTATTTT,CASSLLAGAPGDTQYF
NA,13,once,TRBJ1-1,TRBV30,TGTGCCTGGAGTGTATACGTGAACACTGAAGCTTTCTTT,CAWSVYVNTEAFF
TRBD1,14,NA,TRBJ1-2,TRBV28,TGTGCCAGCAGTCCCTCGGACAGGGGCAATGGCTACACCTTC,CASSPSDRGNGYTF
NA,11,NA,TRBJ2-7,TRBV7-9,TGTGCCAGCAGCTTAGCGGGTAGGGAGTACTTC,CASSLAGREYF
TRBD1,14,NA,TRBJ1-1,TRBV10-2,TGCGCCAGCAGTGAGCTGCGGACAGGAAAGCAAGCTTTCTTT,CASSELRTGKQAFF
TRBD1,18,NA,TRBJ1-2,TRBV4-3,TGCGCCAGCAGCCAAGCCGGACCCGGGACAGGGGGAGGATATGGCTACACCTTC,CASSQAGPGTGGGYGYTF
TRBD2,16,NA,TRBJ2-1,TRBV11-3,TGTGCCAGCAGCTTAGTGGCGGGAGCTCCCTCTAATGAGCAGTTCTTC,CASSLVAGAPSNEQFF
TRBD1,14,NA,TRBJ2-5,TRBV5-4,TGTGCCAGCAGCGTTGGACAGGGGCAAGAGACCCAGTACTTC,CASSVGQGQETQYF